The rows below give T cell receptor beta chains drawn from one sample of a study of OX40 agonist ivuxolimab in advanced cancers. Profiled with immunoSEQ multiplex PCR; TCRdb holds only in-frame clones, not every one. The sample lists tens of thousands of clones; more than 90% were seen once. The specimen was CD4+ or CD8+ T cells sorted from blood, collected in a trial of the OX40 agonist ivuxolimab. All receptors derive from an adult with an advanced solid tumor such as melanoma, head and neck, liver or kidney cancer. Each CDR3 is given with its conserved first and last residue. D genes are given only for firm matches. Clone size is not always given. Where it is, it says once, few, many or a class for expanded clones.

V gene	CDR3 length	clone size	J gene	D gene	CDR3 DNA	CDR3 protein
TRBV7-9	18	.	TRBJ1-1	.	TGTGCCAGCAGCCCGCGTCAAACTCAATGGACAGCCCCTCTTGAAGCTTTCTTT	CASSPRQTQWTAPLEAFF
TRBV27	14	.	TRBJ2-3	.	TGTGCCAGCAGTTTAACGGAAACTGGAAATACGCAGTATTTT	CASSLTETGNTQYF
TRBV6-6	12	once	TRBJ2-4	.	TGTGCCACTCGACAGTTCGAAAACATTCAGTACTTC	CATRQFENIQYF
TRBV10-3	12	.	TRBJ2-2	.	TGTGCCATCAGTGAGAGTTACGGGGAGCTGTTTTTT	CAISESYGELFF
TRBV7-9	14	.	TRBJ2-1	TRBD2	TGTGCCAGCAGCCCCTTGACGGGGGGGAATGAGCAGTTCTTC	CASSPLTGGNEQFF
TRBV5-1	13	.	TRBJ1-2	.	TGCGCCAGCAGCTTGGGGGTCCACGATGGCTACACCTTC	CASSLGVHDGYTF
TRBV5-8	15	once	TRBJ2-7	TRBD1	TGTGCCAGCAGCCCACGGACAGGCAGCTCCTACGAGCAGTACTTC	CASSPRTGSSYEQYF
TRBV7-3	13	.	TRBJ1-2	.	TGTGCCGGCAGCTTAATACCAGGCGGTCTCTACACCTTC	CAGSLIPGGLYTF
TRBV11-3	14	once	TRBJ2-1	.	TGTGCCAGCAGCTTAGAACGGTTCGAGGGCTGGCGGTTCTTC	CASSLERFEGWRFF
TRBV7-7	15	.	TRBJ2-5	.	TGTGCTAGCAGCCCCCCGGACAGTCTCCAAGAGACCCAGTACTTC	CASSPPDSLQETQYF
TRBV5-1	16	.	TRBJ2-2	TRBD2	TGCGCCAGCAGCTTAAAATTAGCGGGAAACACCGGGGAGCTGTTTTTT	CASSLKLAGNTGELFF
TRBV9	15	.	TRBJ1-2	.	TGTGCCAGCAGCGGAGCAGGGGTCGGGCCTTATGGCTACACCTTC	CASSGAGVGPYGYTF
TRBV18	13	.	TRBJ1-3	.	TGTGCCAGCTCTACCACGGAAGGAAACACCATATATTTT	CASSTTEGNTIYF
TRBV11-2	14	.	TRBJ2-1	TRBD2	TGTGCCAGCAGGTCCGGGACTAGCGTTTTTGAGCAGTTCTTC	CASRSGTSVFEQFF
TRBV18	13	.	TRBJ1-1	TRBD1	TGTGCCAGCTCACCACCGACAGGGAGCAAAGCTTTCTTT	CASSPPTGSKAFF
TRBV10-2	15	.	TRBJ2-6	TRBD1	TGCGCCAGCAGCCGGGACAGGGCTGGGGCCAACGTCCTGACTTTC	CASSRDRAGANVLTF
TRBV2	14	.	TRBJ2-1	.	TGTGCCAGCAGTGATGGGACGAGGGGGAATGAGCAGTTCTTC	CASSDGTRGNEQFF
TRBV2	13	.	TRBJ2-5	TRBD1	TGTGCCAGCAGGCAGGGGGCGGGGGAGACCCAGTACTTC	CASRQGAGETQYF
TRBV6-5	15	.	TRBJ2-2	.	TGTGCCAGCAGCCGCTCTGGAGAGGGGACCGGGGAGCTGTTTTTT	CASSRSGEGTGELFF
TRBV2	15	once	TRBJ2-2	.	TGTGCCAGCAGTGGTGACAAGGGGAACACCGGGGAGCTGTTTTTT	CASSGDKGNTGELFF
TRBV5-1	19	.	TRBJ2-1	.	TGCGCCAGCAGCCAATACAATCTAAGGAGGTCTAAACGTGACAATGAGCAGTTCTTC	CASSQYNLRRSKRDNEQFF
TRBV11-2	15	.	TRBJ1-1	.	TGTGCCAGCAGCTCGAGGGGCGGGGTTGACACTGAAGCTTTCTTT	CASSSRGGVDTEAFF
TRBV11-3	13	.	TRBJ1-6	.	TGTGCCAGCAGGTTGCCTGGTGAATCACCCCTCCACTTT	CASRLPGESPLHF
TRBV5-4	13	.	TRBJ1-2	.	TGTGCCAGCAGCTTGAACAGGCTCGATGGCTACACCTTC	CASSLNRLDGYTF
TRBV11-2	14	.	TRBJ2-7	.	TGTGCCAGCAGCTTAAGCGACGGGGACTACGAGCAGTACTTC	CASSLSDGDYEQYF
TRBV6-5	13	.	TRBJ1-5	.	TGTGCCAGCAGTCCAGGTCACAATCAGCCCCAGCATTTT	CASSPGHNQPQHF
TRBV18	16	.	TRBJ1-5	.	TGTGCCAGCTCACCCCCCGGACTCTATAGCAATCAGCCCCAGCATTTT	CASSPPGLYSNQPQHF
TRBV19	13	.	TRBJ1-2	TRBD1	TGTGCCAGTAGCGTAGACAGGGGTTATGGCTACACCTTC	CASSVDRGYGYTF
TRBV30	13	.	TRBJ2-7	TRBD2	TGTGCCTGGTCGCGGGGGGCCTCCTACGAGCAGTACTTC	CAWSRGASYEQYF
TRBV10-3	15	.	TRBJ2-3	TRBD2	TGTGCCATCAGTAGTACTAGCGGGGTACAAGATACGCAGTATTTT	CAISSTSGVQDTQYF
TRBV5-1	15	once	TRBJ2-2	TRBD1	TGCGCCAGCAGCGGGACAGGGCTTGGCACCGGGGAGCTGTTTTTT	CASSGTGLGTGELFF
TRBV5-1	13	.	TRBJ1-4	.	TGCGCCAGCAGCTTGGAAGCTAATGAAAAACTGTTTTTT	CASSLEANEKLFF
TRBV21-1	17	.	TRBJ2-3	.	TGTGCCAGCAGCAAACGGTCTAGCGGTCCTTACACAGATACGCAGTATTTT	CASSKRSSGPYTDTQYF
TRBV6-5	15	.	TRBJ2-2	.	TGTGCCAGCAGTTTCTTCGGGCCTGACACCGGGGAGCTGTTTTTT	CASSFFGPDTGELFF
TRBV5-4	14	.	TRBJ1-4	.	TGTGCCAGCAGCTTTACGGGTGGGAATGAAAAACTGTTTTTT	CASSFTGGNEKLFF
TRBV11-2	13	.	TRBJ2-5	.	TGTGCCAGCAGCTTGGACAGTCAAGAGACCCAGTACTTC	CASSLDSQETQYF
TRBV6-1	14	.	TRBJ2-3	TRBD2	TGTGCCAGCAGCACCGGGACTAAGGGGGATACGCAGTATTTT	CASSTGTKGDTQYF
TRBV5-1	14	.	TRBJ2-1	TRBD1	TGCGCCAGCAGCGTACAGGGGTCCTACAATGAGCAGTTCTTC	CASSVQGSYNEQFF
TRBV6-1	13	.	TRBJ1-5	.	TGTGCCAGCAAGGAAGTGAGCAATCAGCCCCAGCATTTT	CASKEVSNQPQHF
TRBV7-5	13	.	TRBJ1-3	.	TGTGCCAGCAGCCCGGTGGGAGGAAACACCATATATTTT	CASSPVGGNTIYF
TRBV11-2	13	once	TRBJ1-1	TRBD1	TGTGCCAGCAGCCCCAACAGGGGGTTAGAAGCTTTCTTT	CASSPNRGLEAFF
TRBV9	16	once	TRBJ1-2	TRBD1	TGTGCCAGCAGCCCTTCTTTGACAGGGAAGGACGGTGGCTACACCTTC	CASSPSLTGKDGGYTF
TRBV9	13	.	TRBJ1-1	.	TGTGCCAGCAGCGTTCAGGGACGAACTGAAGCTTTCTTT	CASSVQGRTEAFF
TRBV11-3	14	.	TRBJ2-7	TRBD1	TGTGCCAGCAGCTATAGGGACAGTAGCTACGAGCAGTACTTC	CASSYRDSSYEQYF
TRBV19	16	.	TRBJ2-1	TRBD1	TGTGCCAGTAGGAAATCCGGGACAGGGGAATACAATGAGCAGTTCTTC	CASRKSGTGEYNEQFF
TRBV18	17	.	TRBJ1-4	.	TGTGCCAGCTCACCACCCGGGGCGGGACGCGCTAATGAAAAACTGTTTTTT	CASSPPGAGRANEKLFF
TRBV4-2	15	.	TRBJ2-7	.	TGTGCCAGCAGCCAAGTTGGCGGCTCAGCCTACGAGCAGTACTTC	CASSQVGGSAYEQYF
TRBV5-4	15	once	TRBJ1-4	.	TGTGCCAGCAGACCCGGACCGTTTGATAATGAAAAACTGTTTTTT	CASRPGPFDNEKLFF
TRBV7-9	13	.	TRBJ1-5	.	TGTGCCAGCAGCTCGACAGCTAATCAGCCCCAGCATTTT	CASSSTANQPQHF
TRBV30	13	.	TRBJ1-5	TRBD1	TGTGCCTGGGCCGACAGGGTTGGTCAGCCCCAGCATTTT	CAWADRVGQPQHF